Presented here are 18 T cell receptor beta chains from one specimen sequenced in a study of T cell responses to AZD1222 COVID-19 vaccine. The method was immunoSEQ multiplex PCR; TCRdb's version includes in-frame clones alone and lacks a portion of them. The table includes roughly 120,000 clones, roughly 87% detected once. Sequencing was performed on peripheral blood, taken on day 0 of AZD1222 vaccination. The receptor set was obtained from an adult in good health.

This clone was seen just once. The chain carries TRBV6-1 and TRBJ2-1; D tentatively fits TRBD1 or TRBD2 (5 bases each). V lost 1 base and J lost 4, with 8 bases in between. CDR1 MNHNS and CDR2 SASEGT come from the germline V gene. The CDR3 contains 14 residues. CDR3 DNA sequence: TGTGCCAGCAGTGAAGGAGGGGATTACAATGAGCAGTTCTTC. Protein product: CASSEGGDYNEQFF.

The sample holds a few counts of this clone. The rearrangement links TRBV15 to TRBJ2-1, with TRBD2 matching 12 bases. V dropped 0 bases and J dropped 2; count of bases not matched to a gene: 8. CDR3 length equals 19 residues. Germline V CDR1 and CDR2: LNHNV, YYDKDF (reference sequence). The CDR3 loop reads CATSRDGASGGAPYNEQFF. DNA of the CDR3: TGTGCCACCAGCAGAGATGGAGCTAGCGGGGGGGCACCCTACAATGAGCAGTTCTTC.

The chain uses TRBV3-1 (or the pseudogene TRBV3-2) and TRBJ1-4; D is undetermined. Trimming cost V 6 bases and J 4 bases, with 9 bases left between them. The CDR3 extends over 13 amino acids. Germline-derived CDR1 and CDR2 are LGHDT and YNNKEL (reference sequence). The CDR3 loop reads CASSRDDNEKLFF. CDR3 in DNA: TGTGCCAGCAGTCGAGATGATAATGAAAAACTGTTTTTT.

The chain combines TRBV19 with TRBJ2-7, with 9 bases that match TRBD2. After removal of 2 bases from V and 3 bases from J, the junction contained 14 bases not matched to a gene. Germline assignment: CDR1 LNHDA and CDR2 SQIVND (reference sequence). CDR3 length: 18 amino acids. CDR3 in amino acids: CASSITTSAGGYYYEQYF. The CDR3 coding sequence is TGTGCCAGTAGTATAACGACATCGGCGGGAGGGTACTACTACGAGCAGTACTTC.

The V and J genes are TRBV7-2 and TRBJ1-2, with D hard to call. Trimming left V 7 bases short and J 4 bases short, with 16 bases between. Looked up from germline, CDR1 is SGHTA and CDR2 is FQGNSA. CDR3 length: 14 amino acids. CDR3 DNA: TGTGCCAGCAACCCTAGGGTACAGCTCTATGGCTACACCTTC. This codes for CASNPRVQLYGYTF.

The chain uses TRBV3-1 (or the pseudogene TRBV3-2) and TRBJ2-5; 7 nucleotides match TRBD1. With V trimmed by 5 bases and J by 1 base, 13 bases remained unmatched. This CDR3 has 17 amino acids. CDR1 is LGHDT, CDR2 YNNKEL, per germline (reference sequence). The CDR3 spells CASSSHRDSKGQETQYF. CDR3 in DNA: TGTGCCAGCAGCTCACATCGGGACAGCAAGGGCCAAGAGACCCAGTACTTC.

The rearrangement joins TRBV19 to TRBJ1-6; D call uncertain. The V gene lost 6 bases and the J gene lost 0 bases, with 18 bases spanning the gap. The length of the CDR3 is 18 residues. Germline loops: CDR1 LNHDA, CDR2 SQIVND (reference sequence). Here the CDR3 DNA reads TGTGCCAGTAGCCACCTCGCCCGGTATAGCTCCTATAATTCACCCCTCCACTTT. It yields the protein CASSHLARYSSYNSPLHF.

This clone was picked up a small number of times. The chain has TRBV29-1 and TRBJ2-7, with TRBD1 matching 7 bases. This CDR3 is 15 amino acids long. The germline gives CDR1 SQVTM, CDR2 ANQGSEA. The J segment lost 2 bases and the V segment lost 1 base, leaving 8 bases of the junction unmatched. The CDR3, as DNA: TGCAGCGTTGAAGCCGGCAGGGGGAACCCCTACGAGCAGTACTTC. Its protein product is CSVEAGRGNPYEQYF.

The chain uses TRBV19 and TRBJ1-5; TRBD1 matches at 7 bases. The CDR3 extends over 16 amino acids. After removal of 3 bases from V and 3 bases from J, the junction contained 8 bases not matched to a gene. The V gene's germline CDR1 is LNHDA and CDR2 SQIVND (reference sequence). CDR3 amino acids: CASSILFGTVNQPQHF. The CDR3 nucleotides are TGTGCCAGTAGTATCCTCTTCGGGACAGTCAATCAGCCCCAGCATTTT.

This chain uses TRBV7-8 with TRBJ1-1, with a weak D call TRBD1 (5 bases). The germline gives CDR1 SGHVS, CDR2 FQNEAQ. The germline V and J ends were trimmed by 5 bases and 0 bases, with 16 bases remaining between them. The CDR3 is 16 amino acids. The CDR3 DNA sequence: TGTGCCAGCAGCCCTCAGCCTGGACATTTGAACACTGAAGCTTTCTTT. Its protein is CASSPQPGHLNTEAFF.

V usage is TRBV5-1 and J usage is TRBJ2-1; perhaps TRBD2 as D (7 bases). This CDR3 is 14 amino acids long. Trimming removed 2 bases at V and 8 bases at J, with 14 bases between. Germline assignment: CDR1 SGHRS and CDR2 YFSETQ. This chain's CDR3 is CASSLSGGLYEQFF. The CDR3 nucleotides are TGCGCCAGCAGCTTATCGGGGGGCCTCTATGAGCAGTTCTTC.

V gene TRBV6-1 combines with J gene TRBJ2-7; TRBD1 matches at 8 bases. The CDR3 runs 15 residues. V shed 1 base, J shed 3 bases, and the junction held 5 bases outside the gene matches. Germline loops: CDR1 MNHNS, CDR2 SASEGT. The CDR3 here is CASSEEGRGHYEQYF. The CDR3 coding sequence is TGTGCCAGCAGTGAAGAAGGCAGGGGGCACTACGAGCAGTACTTC.

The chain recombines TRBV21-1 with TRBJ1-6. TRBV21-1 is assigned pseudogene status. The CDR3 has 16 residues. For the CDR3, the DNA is TGTGCCAGCATCCCGGTCCTGGAGGGATATAATTCACCCCTCCACTTT. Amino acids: CASIPVLEGYNSPLHF.

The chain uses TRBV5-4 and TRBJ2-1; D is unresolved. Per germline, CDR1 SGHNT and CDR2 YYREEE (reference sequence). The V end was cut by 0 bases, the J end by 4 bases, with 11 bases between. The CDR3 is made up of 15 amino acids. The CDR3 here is CASSLAAHGYNEQFF. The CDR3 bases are TGTGCCAGCAGCTTGGCAGCCCACGGTTACAATGAGCAGTTCTTC. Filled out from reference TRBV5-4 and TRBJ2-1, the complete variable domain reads ETGVTQSPTHLIKTRGQQVTLRCSSQSGHNTVSWYQQALGQGPQFIFQYYREEENGRGNFPPRFSGLQFPNYSSELNVNALELDDSALYLCASSLAAHGYNEQFFGPGTRLTVL.

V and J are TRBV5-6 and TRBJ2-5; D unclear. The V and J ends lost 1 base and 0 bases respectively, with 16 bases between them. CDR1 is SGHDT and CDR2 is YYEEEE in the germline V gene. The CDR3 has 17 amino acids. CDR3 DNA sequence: TGTGCCAGCAGCTTGATGACCAATTGGGTTGACCAAGAGACCCAGTACTTC. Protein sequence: CASSLMTNWVDQETQYF.

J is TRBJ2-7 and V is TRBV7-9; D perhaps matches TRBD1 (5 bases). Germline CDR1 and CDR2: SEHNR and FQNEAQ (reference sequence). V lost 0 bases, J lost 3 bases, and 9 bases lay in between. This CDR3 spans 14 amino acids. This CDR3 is CASSLAYRGYEQYF. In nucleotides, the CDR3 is TGTGCCAGCAGCTTAGCATATAGGGGCTACGAGCAGTACTTC.

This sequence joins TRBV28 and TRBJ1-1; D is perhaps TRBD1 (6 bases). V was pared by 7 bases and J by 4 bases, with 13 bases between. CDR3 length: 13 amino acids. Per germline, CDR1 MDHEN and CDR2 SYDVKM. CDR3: CASIRGGSTEAFF. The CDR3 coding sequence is TGTGCCAGCATACGAGGGGGGAGCACTGAAGCTTTCTTT.

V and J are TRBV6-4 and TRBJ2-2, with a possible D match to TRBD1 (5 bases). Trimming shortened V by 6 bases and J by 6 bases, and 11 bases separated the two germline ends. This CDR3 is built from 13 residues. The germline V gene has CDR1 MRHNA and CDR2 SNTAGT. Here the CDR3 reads CASSESGSGELFF. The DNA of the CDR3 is TGTGCCAGCAGCGAATCAGGGTCCGGGGAGCTGTTTTTT.